The 14 T cell receptor beta chains listed next were all sequenced from one sample in a study of OX40 agonist ivuxolimab in advanced cancers. Using immunoSEQ multiplex PCR, the repertoire was profiled, and TCRdb retains in-frame clones only, with some absent. This table has fewer than 80,000 clones, roughly nine tenths appearing once. This material consisted of CD4+ or CD8+ T cells sorted from blood, taken in a trial of the OX40 agonist ivuxolimab. These receptors all come from an adult with an advanced solid tumor such as melanoma, head and neck, liver or kidney cancer.

The V call is TRBV27, the J call TRBJ2-1, with 7 bases lining up with TRBD2. Germline V gives CDR1 MNHEY, CDR2 SMNVEV (reference sequence). This CDR3 is built from 14 residues. V lost 2 bases and J lost 5; bases outside the gene matches: 3. The CDR3 DNA is TGTGCCAGCAGTTTAGGGCTAGCGGACAATGAGCAGTTCTTC. Its translation is CASSLGLADNEQFF.

The rearrangement uses TRBV28 and TRBJ2-6, with D uncertain. Germline CDR1 MDHEN, CDR2 SYDVKM. The CDR3 runs to 14 residues. The V gene lost 6 bases and the J gene lost 0 bases, with 6 bases spanning the gap. The DNA of the CDR3 is TGTGCCAGCAGGACTCTCTCTGGGGCCAACGTCCTGACTTTC. Its translation is CASRTLSGANVLTF.

For the CDR3, the DNA is TGTGCCACCGGTGGGACAGGGGAAGACTATGGCTACACCTTC. Protein: CATGGTGEDYGYTF. This sequence joins TRBV6-5 and TRBJ1-2; 10 nucleotides match TRBD1. This CDR3 has 14 residues. CDR1 is MNHEY, CDR2 SVGAGI, per germline. V trimming: 10 bases; J trimming: 3 bases; junction bases outside the gene matches: 8.

This clone was observed a few times. V is TRBV5-6 and J is TRBJ2-7, with D possibly matching TRBD2 (5 bases). Deletions cut 1 base from V and 3 bases from J, with 8 bases between. The CDR3 is 13 amino acids. CDR1 and CDR2 (germline): SGHDT, YYEEEE. The CDR3 loop reads CASSLSSYYEQYF. The CDR3 coding sequence is TGTGCCAGCAGCTTGTCTAGCTACTACGAGCAGTACTTC. The whole variable domain, filled in from reference TRBV5-6 and TRBJ2-7, reads DAGVTQSPTHLIKTRGQQVTLRCSPKSGHDTVSWYQQALGQGPQFIFQYYEEEERQRGNFPDRFSGHQFPNYSSELNVNALLLGDSALYLCASSLSSYYEQYFGPGTRLTVT.

This clone showed up just once. The rearrangement uses TRBV5-1 and TRBJ2-5; weak D call: TRBD1 (5 bases). Germline CDR1 and CDR2: SGHRS and YFSETQ. Trimming removed 4 bases from V and 10 bases from J, with 17 bases in between. The CDR3 extends over 13 amino acids. The CDR3 loop reads CASSLTTRAIQYF. The CDR3 nucleotides read TGCGCCAGCAGCCTAACCACCAGGGCGATCCAGTACTTC.

The chain couples TRBV29-1 to TRBJ2-7; D gene uncertain. V lost 5 bases and J 0 bases, leaving 8 bases between the germline ends. This CDR3 is built from 12 residues. Germline CDR1 reads SQVTM; CDR2 reads ANQGSEA. The CDR3 reads CSVRRDSYEQYF. The CDR3 coding sequence is TGCAGCGTTCGGCGTGACTCCTACGAGCAGTACTTC.

The rearrangement joins TRBV4-2 to TRBJ2-7; TRBD2 agrees at 11 bases. CDR1 and CDR2 from the germline V gene are LGHNA and YNFKEQ. V dropped 1 base and J dropped 4; count of bases not matched to a gene: 6. There are 16 residues in the CDR3. This chain's CDR3 is CASSQGLAGGIYEQYF. CDR3 nucleotides: TGTGCCAGCAGCCAAGGTCTAGCGGGAGGAATATACGAGCAGTACTTC.

A single count supports this clone. The chain recombines TRBV5-1 with TRBJ2-7; tentative D call: TRBD1 (5 bases). The CDR3 runs 15 residues. Germline V gene lookup returns CDR1 SGHRS and CDR2 YFSETQ. Trimming cost V 0 bases and J 5 bases, with 15 bases left between them. CDR3 nucleotides: TGCGCCAGCAGCTTGGGGGGCTCGACGGTGGACGAGCAGTACTTC. It is translated as CASSLGGSTVDEQYF.

This clone was observed a single time. The rearrangement uses TRBV7-2 and TRBJ1-2; 7 nucleotides agree with TRBD1. CDR3 length: 15 amino acids. V lost 5 bases to trimming and J lost 4 bases; unmatched junction nucleotides: 10. Per germline, CDR1 SGHTA and CDR2 FQGNSA. The CDR3 coding sequence is TGTGCCAGCAGCCCCCGGGACAGTGGGCTCTATGGCTACACCTTC. This translates into CASSPRDSGLYGYTF.

CDR3 DNA: TGTGCCAGCAGACCCAGGACTAGCGGGGGTACAGAGACCCAGTACTTC. Translation: CASRPRTSGGTETQYF. The chain joins TRBV28 to TRBJ2-5, with 13 positions matching TRBD2. V lost 6 bases to trimming and J lost 4 bases; unmatched junction nucleotides: 8. Per the germline V gene, CDR1 is MDHEN and CDR2 is SYDVKM. This CDR3 is 16 amino acids long.

Concerning this clone: Its ends do not fully match the called genes, so a read error is possible. The chain uses TRBV27 and TRBJ2-7, with TRBD2 matching over 12 bases. The CDR3 sequence is 13 residues long. Germline V gene data show CDR1 as MNHEY and CDR2 as SMNVEV (reference sequence). CDR3 bases: TGTGCCAGCAGACTGACTAGCGGGAGAGAGGAGGACTTC. Protein product: CASRLTSGREEDF.

Worth noting for this clone: One end of the junction varies from germline; a read error may be responsible. V gene TRBV5-1 combines with J gene TRBJ2-3, with D unresolved. From germline, CDR1 is SGHRS and CDR2 YFSETQ. There are 12 residues in the CDR3. CDR3 region: CASSFDALFLDF. The CDR3 DNA follows: TGCGCCAGCAGCTTCGATGCCCTCTTCTTGGATTTT.

The chain is built from TRBV5-4 and TRBJ1-3, with TRBD1 as a possible D gene (6 bases). Germline V gene data show CDR1 as SGHNT and CDR2 as YYREEE (reference sequence). CDR3 size: 14 residues. Trimming stripped 5 bases from V and 4 bases from J, with 13 bases between. The CDR3 bases are TGTGCCAGCAGAATTACAGGGACCGGAAACACCATATATTTT. Its protein product is CASRITGTGNTIYF.

The chain links TRBV7-2 to TRBJ1-4, with a weak D call TRBD1 (5 bases). This CDR3 is 14 amino acids long. The V gene's germline CDR1 is SGHTA and CDR2 FQGNSA. Between the trimmed V and J ends, which lost 5 bases and 7 bases, there was a span of 14 bases. CDR3 bases: TGTGCCAGCAGCAAAAACTTTGGGGGTGAAAAACTGTTTTTT. Its translation is CASSKNFGGEKLFF.